This TCR beta chain emerged from a study of metastatic and nonmetastatic thyroid tumors. Background on the study: Where malignant and benign thyroid patients were concerned, repertoires were compared across blood and tumor or nodule tissue.

To note about this clone: Its matching antigen is unknown. This may be a read error: a much more frequent sequence differs by one nucleotide.

Study-wide findings and caveats: Malignant tumors reportedly showed significantly higher TCR beta diversity than benign nodules in both blood and tumor.

Germline V gene data show CDR1 as MNHEY and CDR2 as SMNVEV (reference sequence). V was clipped by 7 bases and J by 6 bases; unmatched bases: 10. The CDR3 length is 14 residues. Treatment of any kind had been given to no patient before thyroid surgery. In the original analysis: The study's classifier, a distant-metastasis tool for papillary thyroid cancer, was built using CDR3 differences across clinicopathological groups. MiXCR reprocessed the PCR reads for TCRdb. The V and J calls shown here were made by TCRdb, not taken from the authors' results. The sample consists of about 89,000 clones, roughly an eighth of them appearing once.

This clonotype was obtained from a female donor with papillary thyroid cancer or a benign thyroid nodule (not recorded which). Some clones in this sample may be carry-over from other donors' samples. This chain joins TRBV27 and TRBJ1-1; 8 nucleotides line up with TRBD1. Sequencing input: tumor tissue. The DNA of the CDR3 is TGTGCCAGCATTCCGGGACAGGTGATGGCTGAAGCTTTCTTT. Amino acids: CASIPGQVMAEAFF.